This paragraph reports one T cell receptor (beta chain). What it binds is not known. Amplification used 60 V beta primers and 13 J beta primers. The assay was immunoSEQ multiplex PCR, and TCRdb's table has in-frame clones only and misses some. In the table there are 65,000 or so clones, roughly nine tenths of which are singletons. This entry belongs to a study of glioma-infiltrating T cells after dendritic cell vaccination. Notes on the study in general: Complete blood and tumor specimen sets were limited to few patients.

Time point specified: after dendritic cell vaccination, including at tumor progression/relapse. PBMC were collected before vaccination, two weeks after the third vaccination, and at progression. Germline V gene lookup returns CDR1 SEHNR and CDR2 FQNEAQ (reference sequence). V shed 5 bases and J 4 bases; nucleotides not matched to a gene: 6. This CDR3 has 15 residues. This receptor was obtained from a human donor with glioblastoma. This chain uses TRBV7-9 with TRBJ2-3, with 10 bases fitting TRBD2. Sequenced material: blood, taken after dendritic cell vaccination. CDR3: CASSPPGLAPDTQYF. The CDR3 nucleotides are TGTGCCAGCAGCCCGCCGGGACTAGCGCCAGATACGCAGTATTTT.